The rows below give T cell receptor beta chains drawn from one sample of a study of T cells after yellow fever vaccination. TCRdb redid the calling of the 5' RACE reads with MiXCR, one entry per CDR3 protein. Of approximately 550,000 distinct CDR3 sequences in the sample, about a fifth were seen once. The sequencing used PBMCs, collected 15 days after the yellow fever booster vaccination. These receptors all stem from a young man who received the YFV17D yellow fever vaccine. Both conserved end residues are part of each CDR3. The D gene is left open where the match is weak.

j_call d_call v_call cdr3_aa
TRBJ2-1 . TRBV6-5 CASSYGSGPLAEQFF
TRBJ2-7 . TRBV6-1 CASAGPDERYEQYF
TRBJ2-5 . TRBV3-1 CASSLHGRQETQYF
TRBJ2-7 . TRBV7-8 CASSLQGKQLTYEQYF
TRBJ2-7 TRBD1 TRBV28 CASSWTGGASYEQYF
TRBJ2-2 TRBD2 TRBV4-3 CASSQELAGIGELFF
TRBJ2-1 . TRBV20-1 CSAKDPGPNNEQFF
TRBJ1-2 . TRBV27 CASSSHRADYGYTF
TRBJ1-4 . TRBV5-5 CASSLELREKLFF
TRBJ2-7 TRBD1 TRBV10-3 CAIRPDRGSSYEQYF
TRBJ1-2 . TRBV7-2 CASSSSGPYGYTF
TRBJ2-5 . TRBV5-4 CASSLEGLMETQYF
TRBJ2-5 TRBD2 TRBV7-9 CASSPGTSVETQYF
TRBJ2-7 TRBD1 TRBV10-2 CASKIGTGIDEQYF
TRBJ2-3 TRBD2 TRBV12-3/TRBV12-4 CASTWGRTSGSRTDTQYF
TRBJ2-7 TRBD2 TRBV15 CATSSSLLAGITYEQYF
TRBJ2-1 TRBD2 TRBV10-3 CAISYQSGRSYNEQFF
TRBJ2-7 . TRBV7-2 CASSADGPLDF
TRBJ2-7 . TRBV20-1 CSARRAPSYEQYF
TRBJ2-7 . TRBV7-2 CASSSKQSGRTYEQYF
TRBJ2-2 . TRBV25-1 CASNRGSGELFF
TRBJ2-4 TRBD1 TRBV6-2/TRBV6-3 CASSYLGAGQGEVIQYF
TRBJ2-1 . TRBV4-3 CASSQDQASGNEQFF
TRBJ2-5 TRBD2 TRBV7-2 CASSRLPLGGQETQYF
TRBJ1-1 . TRBV7-9 CASNLPIMNTEAFF
TRBJ2-7 . TRBV29-1 CSVEDRGIGGEQYF
TRBJ2-7 . TRBV4-3 CASSQDRDYEQYF
TRBJ2-3 . TRBV7-2 CASSFQGSTDTQYF
TRBJ2-7 . TRBV5-6 CASGPQGNEQYF
TRBJ1-2 TRBD1 TRBV5-1 CASSGRQGMSGYTF
TRBJ2-6 . TRBV15 CATSRDSGANVLTF
TRBJ1-5 . TRBV12-3/TRBV12-4 CASSFIAGTGQPQHF
TRBJ1-6 TRBD1 TRBV10-2 CASRTGVNSPLHF
TRBJ2-7 TRBD2 TRBV20-1 CSATLDATSGDFYEQYF
TRBJ2-5 TRBD2 TRBV27 CASSDGLAGLQETQYF
TRBJ2-7 . TRBV25-1 CASSEYETEQYF
TRBJ2-7 . TRBV5-6 CASSSAGQQYF
TRBJ2-3 . TRBV20-1 CSARWYSRDTQYF
TRBJ2-1 . TRBV3-1 CASSLPAGSSYNEQFF
TRBJ2-4 . TRBV3-1 CASSQDLAGRVENIQYF
TRBJ1-4 . TRBV29-1 CSVRRGHSEKLFF
TRBJ2-3 TRBD2 TRBV9 CASSVAASVLAGSDTQYF
TRBJ2-6 . TRBV6-1 CASSVGSGANVLTF
TRBJ2-7 . TRBV4-3 CASSQDKGLAQYF
TRBJ2-5 . TRBV11-3 CASSPDGLGAQYF
TRBJ1-4 TRBD1 TRBV7-2 CASNLQGGEKLFF
TRBJ2-1 . TRBV12-3/TRBV12-4 CASSFDWGNAEAQFF
TRBJ2-5 . TRBV18 CASSPRTTRVIETQYF
TRBJ2-5 . TRBV4-2 CASSQDEGQETQYF
TRBJ2-1 . TRBV7-2 CASSQDISYNEQFF
TRBJ2-7 . TRBV5-1 CASSSVGDEQYF
TRBJ2-7 . TRBV18 CASSKKDEQYF
TRBJ2-4 . TRBV12-3/TRBV12-4 CASSLASGPLNIQYF
TRBJ1-1 . TRBV28 CASTPGRGRAEAFF
TRBJ1-1 TRBD1 TRBV5-1 CASSSSWGQGAPEAFF
TRBJ2-6 . TRBV9 CASSAPPGANVLTF
TRBJ2-1 . TRBV5-4 CASSLAKGVSYNEQFF